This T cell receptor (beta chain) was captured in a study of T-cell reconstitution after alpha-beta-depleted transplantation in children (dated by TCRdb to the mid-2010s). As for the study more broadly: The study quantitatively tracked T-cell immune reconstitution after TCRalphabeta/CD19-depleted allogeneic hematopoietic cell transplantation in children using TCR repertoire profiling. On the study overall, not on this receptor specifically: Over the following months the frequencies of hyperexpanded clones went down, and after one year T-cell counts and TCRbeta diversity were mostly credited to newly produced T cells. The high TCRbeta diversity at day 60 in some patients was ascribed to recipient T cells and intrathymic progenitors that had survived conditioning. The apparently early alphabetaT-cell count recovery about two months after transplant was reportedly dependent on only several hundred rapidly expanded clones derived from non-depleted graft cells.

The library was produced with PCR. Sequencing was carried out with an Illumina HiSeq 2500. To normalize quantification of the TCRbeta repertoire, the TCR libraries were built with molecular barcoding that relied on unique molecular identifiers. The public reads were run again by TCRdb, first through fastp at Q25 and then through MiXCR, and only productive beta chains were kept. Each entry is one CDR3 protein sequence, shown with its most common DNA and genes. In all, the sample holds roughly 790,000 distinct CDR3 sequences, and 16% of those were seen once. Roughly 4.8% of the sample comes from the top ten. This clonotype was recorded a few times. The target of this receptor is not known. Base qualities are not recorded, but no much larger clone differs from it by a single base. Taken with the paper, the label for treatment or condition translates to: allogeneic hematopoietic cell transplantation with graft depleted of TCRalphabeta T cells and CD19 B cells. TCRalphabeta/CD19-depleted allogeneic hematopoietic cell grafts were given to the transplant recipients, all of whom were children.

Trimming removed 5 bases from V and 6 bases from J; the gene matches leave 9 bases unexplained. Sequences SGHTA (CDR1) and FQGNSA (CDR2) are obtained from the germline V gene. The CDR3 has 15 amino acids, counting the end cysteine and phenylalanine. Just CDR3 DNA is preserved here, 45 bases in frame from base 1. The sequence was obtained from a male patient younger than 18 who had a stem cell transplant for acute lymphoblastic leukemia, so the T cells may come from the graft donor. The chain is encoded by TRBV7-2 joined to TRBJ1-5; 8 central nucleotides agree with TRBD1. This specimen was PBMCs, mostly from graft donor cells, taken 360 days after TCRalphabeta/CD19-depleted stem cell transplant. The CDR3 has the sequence CASSPIDRGGQPQHF. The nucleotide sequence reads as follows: TGTGCCAGCAGCCCAATAGACAGGGGTGGTCAGCCCCAGCATTTT.